A single T cell receptor (beta chain) is shown here with its context. This entry comes from a study of PD-1 blockade in mismatch repair-deficient tumors. Clones were read by immunoSEQ multiplex PCR, and TCRdb kept only the in-frame ones, dropping some. The sample has fewer than 45,000 clones, 70% to 90% seen once. The CDR3 has 18 residues. CDR1 and CDR2 (germline): LNHNV, YYDKDF (reference sequence). With V trimmed by 3 bases and J by 2 bases, 11 bases remained unmatched. Mismatch repair deficiency was confirmed in all patients, by PCR or immunohistochemistry. This receptor was identified in an adult with mismatch repair-deficient cancer. This chain connects TRBV15 to TRBJ2-5; TRBD2 matches at 11 bases. Source: peripheral blood, taken about 80 weeks after starting pembrolizumab. CDR3 protein: CATSSSGRGTLGQETQYF. As DNA, the CDR3 is TGTGCCACCAGCAGTAGCGGGAGGGGAACCTTGGGACAAGAGACCCAGTACTTC.